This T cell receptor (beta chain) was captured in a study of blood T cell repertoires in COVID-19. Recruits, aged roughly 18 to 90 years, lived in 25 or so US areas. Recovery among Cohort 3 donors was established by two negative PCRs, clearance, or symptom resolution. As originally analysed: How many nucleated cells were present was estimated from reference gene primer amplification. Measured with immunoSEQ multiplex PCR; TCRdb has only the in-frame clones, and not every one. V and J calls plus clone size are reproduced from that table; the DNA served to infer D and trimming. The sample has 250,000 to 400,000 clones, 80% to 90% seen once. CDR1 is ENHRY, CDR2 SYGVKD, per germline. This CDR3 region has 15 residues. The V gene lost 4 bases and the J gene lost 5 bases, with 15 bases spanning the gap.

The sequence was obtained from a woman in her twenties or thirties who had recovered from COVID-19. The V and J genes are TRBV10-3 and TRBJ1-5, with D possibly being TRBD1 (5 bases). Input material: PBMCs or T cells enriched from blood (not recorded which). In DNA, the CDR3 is TGTGCCATCAGTGCTGGTGCGGGGGGGGATCAGCCCCAGCATTTT. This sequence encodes CAISAGAGGDQPQHF.